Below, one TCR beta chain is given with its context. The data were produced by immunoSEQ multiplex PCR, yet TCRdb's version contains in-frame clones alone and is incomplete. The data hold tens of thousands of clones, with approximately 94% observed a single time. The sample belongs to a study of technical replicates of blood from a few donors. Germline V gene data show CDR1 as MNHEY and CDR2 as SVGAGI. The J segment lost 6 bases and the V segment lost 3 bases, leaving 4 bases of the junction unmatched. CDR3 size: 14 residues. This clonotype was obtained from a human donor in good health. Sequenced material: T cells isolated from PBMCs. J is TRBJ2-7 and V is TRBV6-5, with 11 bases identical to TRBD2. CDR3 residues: CASSYWLAGGEQYF. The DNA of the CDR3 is TGTGCCAGCAGTTATTGGCTAGCGGGAGGCGAGCAGTACTTC.